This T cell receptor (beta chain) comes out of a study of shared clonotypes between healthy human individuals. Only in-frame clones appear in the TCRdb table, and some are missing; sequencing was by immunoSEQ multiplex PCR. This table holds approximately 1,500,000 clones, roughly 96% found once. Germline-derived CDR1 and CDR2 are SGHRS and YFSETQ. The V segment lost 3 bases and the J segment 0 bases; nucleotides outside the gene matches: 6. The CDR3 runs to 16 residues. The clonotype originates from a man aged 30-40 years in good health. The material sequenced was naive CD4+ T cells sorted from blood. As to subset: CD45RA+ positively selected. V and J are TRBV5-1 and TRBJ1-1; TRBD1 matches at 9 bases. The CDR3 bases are TGCGCCAGCAGCTCCTCTGGACAGGGGCTGAACACTGAAGCTTTCTTT. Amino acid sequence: CASSSSGQGLNTEAFF.